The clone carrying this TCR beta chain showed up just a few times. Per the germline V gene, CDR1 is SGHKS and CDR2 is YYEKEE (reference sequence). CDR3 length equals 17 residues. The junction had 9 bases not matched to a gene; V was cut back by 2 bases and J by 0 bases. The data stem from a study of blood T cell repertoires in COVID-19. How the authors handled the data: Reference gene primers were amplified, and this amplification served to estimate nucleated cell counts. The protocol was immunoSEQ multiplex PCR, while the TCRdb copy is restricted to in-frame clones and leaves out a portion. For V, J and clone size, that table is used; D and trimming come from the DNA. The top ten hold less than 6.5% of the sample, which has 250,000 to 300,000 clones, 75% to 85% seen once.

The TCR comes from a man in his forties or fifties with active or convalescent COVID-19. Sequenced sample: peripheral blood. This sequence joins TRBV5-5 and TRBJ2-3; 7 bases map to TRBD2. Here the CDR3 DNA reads TGTGCCAGCAGCTTTGTCGGGCTAGCGGTTAGCACAGATACGCAGTATTTT. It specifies CASSFVGLAVSTDTQYF. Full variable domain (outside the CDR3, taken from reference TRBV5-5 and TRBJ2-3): DAGVTQSPTHLIKTRGQQVTLRCSPISGHKSVSWYQQVLGQGPQFIFQYYEKEERGRGNFPDRFSARQFPNYSSELNVNALLLGDSALYLCASSFVGLAVSTDTQYFGPGTRLTVL.